Sequencing of this TCR beta chain was carried out in a study of blood T cell repertoires in COVID-19. Study at large: PBMCs, B-cell-depleted T cells, or T cells provided the cDNA or gDNA that made up the material.

CDR1 is SEHNR and CDR2 is FQNEAQ in the germline V gene (reference sequence). Trimming cost V 2 bases and J 4 bases; bases outside gene matches: 0. The CDR3 runs 14 residues. Sequencing used immunoSEQ multiplex PCR; TCRdb keeps in-frame clones, though not all of them. The table includes 230,000 or so clones, approximately 84% detected once. Cohorts were based on clinical histories the participants reported. Sequencing used PBMCs or T cells enriched from blood (not recorded which). This TCR derives from a middle-aged man who had recovered from COVID-19. The chain is built from TRBV7-9 and TRBJ2-1; TRBD2 aligns across 9 bases. The DNA for the CDR3 is TGTGCCAGCAGCTTACTAGCGGGGTACAATGAGCAGTTCTTC. It translates to CASSLLAGYNEQFF.